The text below deals with one T cell receptor (beta chain). What it binds is not known. This sample was included in a study of cytotoxic CD8 clonotypes in ibrutinib-treated CLL. Study background: Results showed some 25 partial and 2 complete responses; following median roughly 68 months, 14 remained remitted, approximately twelve advanced.

This CDR3 contains 18 residues. With V trimmed by 5 bases and J by 0 bases, 10 bases remained unmatched. The germline CDR1 and CDR2 sequences are SEHNR and FQNEAQ (reference sequence). Overall study results and limits: Public clonotypes, found uncommonly, either contracted or stayed stable on treatment. Elevated clonality accompanied ibrutinib response, with a return toward baseline values at progression.

The table came from immunoSEQ multiplex PCR; TCRdb's copy has only in-frame clones and leaves some out. The sample lists some 300,000 clones, about 80% seen once, with over 6.5% in the top ten. Sequences were derived from PBMCs, sampled before ibrutinib treatment. This sequence originates from a human donor with chronic lymphocytic leukemia. The chain employs TRBV7-9 and TRBJ1-2; 12 nucleotides line up with TRBD1. CDR3 coding DNA: TGTGCCAGCAGCCCACCGGGGACAGGGGGCTTACCTAACTATGGCTACACCTTC. This translates into CASSPPGTGGLPNYGYTF.